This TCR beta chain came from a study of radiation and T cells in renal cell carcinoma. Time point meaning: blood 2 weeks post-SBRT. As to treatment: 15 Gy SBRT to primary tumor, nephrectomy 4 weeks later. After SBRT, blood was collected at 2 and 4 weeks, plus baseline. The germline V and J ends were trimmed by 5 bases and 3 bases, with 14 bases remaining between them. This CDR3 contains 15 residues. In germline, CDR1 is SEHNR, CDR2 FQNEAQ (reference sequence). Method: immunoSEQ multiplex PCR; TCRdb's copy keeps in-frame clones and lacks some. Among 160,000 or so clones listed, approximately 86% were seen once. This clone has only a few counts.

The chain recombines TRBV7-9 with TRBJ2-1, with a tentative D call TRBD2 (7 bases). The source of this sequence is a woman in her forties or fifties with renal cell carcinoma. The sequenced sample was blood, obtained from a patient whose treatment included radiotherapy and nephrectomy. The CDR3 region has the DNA TGTGCCAGCAGCGGTAGGGGGGGCATCTACAATGAGCAGTTCTTC. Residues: CASSGRGGIYNEQFF.